The subject of this entry is one T cell receptor beta chain. The antigen remains undetermined. Generated by immunoSEQ multiplex PCR, the TCRdb table keeps only in-frame clones and is missing some. This sample has 2 million to 2.5 million clones, with approximately 95% found just once. The data were obtained in a study of shared clonotypes between healthy human individuals. For the study at large: Donors consisted of two women and three men between 18 and 49.

Study observations and caveats: What limited the represented genetic and exposure-history diversity was the small number of donors.

Caucasian adults residing in Nashville, Tennessee made up all the donors. Partitioning of CD4+ cells yielded a CD45RA+ naive subset and a CD45RA-negative memory subset. Germline CDR1 SEHNR, CDR2 FQNEAQ (reference sequence). The CDR3 runs 15 residues. The V gene lost 5 bases and the J gene lost 3 bases, with 14 bases spanning the gap. The chain is built from TRBV7-9 and TRBJ2-1; the D is unclear. The receptor's source is a young man in good health. Input material: naive CD4+ T cells sorted from blood. Subset denoted: CD45RA+ positively selected. The CDR3 DNA reads TGTGCCAGCAGCCCCAGTTGGCAGGACTACAATGAGCAGTTCTTC. Its protein is CASSPSWQDYNEQFF.